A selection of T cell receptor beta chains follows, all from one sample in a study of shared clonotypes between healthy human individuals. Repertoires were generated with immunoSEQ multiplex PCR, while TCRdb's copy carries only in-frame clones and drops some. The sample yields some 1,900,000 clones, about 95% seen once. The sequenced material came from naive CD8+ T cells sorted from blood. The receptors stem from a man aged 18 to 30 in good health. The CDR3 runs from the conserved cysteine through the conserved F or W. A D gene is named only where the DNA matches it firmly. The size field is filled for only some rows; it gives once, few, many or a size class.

CASSLSEGAEQFF	TGTGCCAGCAGCCTTTCGGAAGGCGCTGAGCAGTTCTTC	.	.	TRBV7-9	TRBJ2-1
CASSQQPGQRNTEAFF	TGTGCCAGCAGCCAACAACCGGGACAGCGTAACACTGAAGCTTTCTTT	.	TRBD1	TRBV7-9	TRBJ1-1
CASSLSGGGEKLFF	TGTGCCAGCAGCTTATCTGGGGGTGGTGAAAAACTGTTTTTT	.	.	TRBV7-2	TRBJ1-4
CASSVRTGSETQYF	TGTGCCAGCAGCGTCAGGACAGGGAGTGAGACCCAGTACTTC	.	TRBD1	TRBV7-8	TRBJ2-5
CASSEPGSLNTEAFF	TGCGCCAGCAGTGAGCCTGGCTCGTTGAACACTGAAGCTTTCTTT	.	.	TRBV10-2	TRBJ1-1
CASRGTGPREQYF	TGTGCCAGCAGAGGCACAGGTCCGAGGGAGCAGTACTTC	.	.	TRBV27	TRBJ2-7
CASSGTYNEQFF	TGTGCCAGCAGCGGAACCTACAATGAGCAGTTCTTC	.	.	TRBV2	TRBJ2-1
CASTVNTEAFF	TGCGCCAGTACAGTGAACACTGAAGCTTTCTTT	.	.	TRBV10-2	TRBJ1-1
CASSLVEEATDTQYF	TGTGCCAGCAGCTTAGTGGAAGAGGCCACAGATACGCAGTATTTT	.	.	TRBV7-9	TRBJ2-3
CASSLAWASGGSSYNEQFF	TGTGCCAGCAGCTTAGCATGGGCTAGCGGGGGGAGCTCCTACAATGAGCAGTTCTTC	.	TRBD2	TRBV7-8	TRBJ2-1
CASSDLAGRYEQYF	TGTGCCAGCAGTGATCTAGCAGGGCGCTACGAGCAGTACTTC	.	.	TRBV6-1	TRBJ2-7
CASSWTVNQPQHF	TGTGCCAGTAGTTGGACGGTGAATCAGCCCCAGCATTTT	.	.	TRBV19	TRBJ1-5
CASSEWTSAYEQYF	TGTGCCAGCAGTGAATGGACTAGCGCCTACGAGCAGTACTTC	.	TRBD2	TRBV2	TRBJ2-7
CVSRPGQYYEQYF	TGTGTCAGCAGGCCGGGACAGTACTACGAGCAGTACTTC	.	TRBD1	TRBV2	TRBJ2-7
CASSLLSSGPDNEQFF	TGTGCCAGCAGCTTACTATCGAGCGGTCCCGACAATGAGCAGTTCTTC	.	.	TRBV13	TRBJ2-1
CASSLAGLEIETQYF	TGTGCCAGCAGTTTGGCGGGACTAGAAATCGAGACCCAGTACTTC	once	TRBD2	TRBV27	TRBJ2-5
CSVEDWQGDAYEQYF	TGCAGCGTTGAAGATTGGCAGGGCGATGCCTACGAGCAGTACTTC	.	.	TRBV29-1	TRBJ2-7
CASSLDVNYEQYF	TGTGCCAGCAGCTTGGATGTGAACTACGAGCAGTACTTC	.	.	TRBV5-4	TRBJ2-7
CASSEAKTGDFDAFF	TGTGCCAGCAGTGAAGCTAAGACAGGGGATTTCGATGCTTTCTTT	.	TRBD1	TRBV6-1	TRBJ1-1
CSVDMGNPYEQYF	TGCAGCGTGGATATGGGTAACCCCTACGAGCAGTACTTC	.	.	TRBV29-1	TRBJ2-7
CASSSTGFEAFF	TGTGCCAGCAGCTCGACAGGATTTGAAGCTTTCTTT	few	.	TRBV7-9	TRBJ1-1
CASSQVDRAYYGYTF	TGTGCCAGCAGCCAAGTGGACAGAGCCTATTATGGCTACACCTTC	.	.	TRBV14	TRBJ1-2
CASSQGSGAYGYTF	TGCGCCAGCAGCCAAGGGAGCGGGGCGTATGGCTACACCTTC	.	.	TRBV4-3	TRBJ1-2
CASSTGYYGYTF	TGTGCCAGCAGTACAGGGTACTATGGCTACACCTTC	.	.	TRBV6-6	TRBJ1-2
CASSLGRTGSPSTEAFF	TGTGCCAGCAGCTTGGGGAGGACAGGGAGTCCCTCCACTGAAGCTTTCTTT	.	TRBD1	TRBV13	TRBJ1-1
CASSNRDSSDTQYF	TGTGCCAGCAGTAATAGGGACTCCTCGGATACGCAGTATTTT	once	.	TRBV27	TRBJ2-3
CASSFSTGYTEAFF	TGTGCCAGCAGTTTCTCGACCGGCTACACTGAAGCTTTCTTT	.	.	TRBV27	TRBJ1-1
CASSQDLGEQYF	TGTGCCAGCAGCCAAGATTTGGGGGAGCAGTACTTC	.	.	TRBV4-2	TRBJ2-7
CASSLAGTEVYEQYF	TGTGCCAGCAGTTTGGCCGGGACAGAAGTCTACGAGCAGTACTTC	.	TRBD1	TRBV27	TRBJ2-7
CASSSDTNYNEQFF	TGTGCCAGCAGCTCCGACACGAACTACAATGAGCAGTTCTTC	.	.	TRBV5-8	TRBJ2-1
CATHWRGFVMNTEAFF	TGTGCCACTCACTGGAGGGGGTTCGTAATGAACACTGAAGCTTTCTTT	.	.	TRBV19	TRBJ1-1
CASSLAPGPNTDTQYF	TGTGCCAGCAGCTTGGCACCGGGACCAAACACAGATACGCAGTATTTT	.	.	TRBV7-9	TRBJ2-3
CASSEREPYNEQFF	TGCGCCAGCAGTGAGCGGGAACCCTACAATGAGCAGTTCTTC	.	.	TRBV10-2	TRBJ2-1
CASSPSHEQFF	TGTGCCAGCAGTCCCTCGCATGAGCAGTTCTTC	.	.	TRBV28	TRBJ2-1
CASSLGITPRETQYF	TGTGCCAGCAGCTTGGGAATCACCCCGAGGGAGACCCAGTACTTC	.	.	TRBV7-8	TRBJ2-5
CASSPASGGDNEQFF	TGTGCCAGCAGTCCGGCTAGCGGGGGGGACAATGAGCAGTTCTTC	.	TRBD2	TRBV6-5	TRBJ2-1
CASSSRDRGDYGYTF	TGTGCCAGCAGCTCCCGGGACAGGGGCGACTATGGCTACACCTTC	.	TRBD1	TRBV11-2	TRBJ1-2
CASSPRRGIDTGELFF	TGTGCCAGCAGCCCAAGGCGAGGGATCGACACCGGGGAGCTGTTTTTT	.	.	TRBV9	TRBJ2-2
CASSYGRPEAFF	TGTGCCAGCAGCTACGGACGACCGGAGGCTTTCTTT	.	.	TRBV11-2	TRBJ1-1
CAWTGEGNVLTF	TGTGCCTGGACAGGGGAAGGCAACGTCCTGACTTTC	.	.	TRBV30	TRBJ2-6
CASGRTNYGYTF	TGTGCCAGTGGAAGGACTAACTATGGCTACACCTTC	.	.	TRBV19	TRBJ1-2
CASSQGTGGGEQYF	TGCGCCAGCAGCCAAGGGACAGGGGGCGGCGAGCAGTACTTC	.	TRBD1	TRBV4-3	TRBJ2-7
CASSSIPVGSTEAFF	TGTGCCAGCAGTTCTATTCCGGTAGGGAGCACTGAAGCTTTCTTT	.	.	TRBV7-9	TRBJ1-1
CASSFAPSSYNEQFF	TGTGCCAGCAGCTTTGCCCCGAGCTCCTACAATGAGCAGTTCTTC	.	.	TRBV7-9	TRBJ2-1
CASSELIAAISYNEQFF	TGTGCCAGCAGTGAATTAATTGCGGCCATCTCCTACAATGAGCAGTTCTTC	.	.	TRBV6-1	TRBJ2-1
CASSFRDGGDYTF	TGTGCCAGCAGCTTCAGGGACGGGGGTGACTACACCTTC	.	.	TRBV11-2	TRBJ1-2
CASSSSGQGDIDSNQPQHF	TGTGCCAGTAGTTCCTCGGGACAGGGTGATATCGATAGCAATCAGCCCCAGCATTTT	.	TRBD1	TRBV19	TRBJ1-5
CASSYSGEGEQETQYF	TGTGCCAGCAGTTACTCGGGAGAGGGGGAACAAGAGACCCAGTACTTC	.	.	TRBV6-5	TRBJ2-5
CASSLNVPLGANVLTF	TGTGCCAGCAGTTTGAACGTCCCCCTTGGGGCCAACGTCCTGACTTTC	.	.	TRBV6-5	TRBJ2-6
CASSGRPNQETQYF	TGTGCCAGCAGTGGTAGGCCGAACCAAGAGACCCAGTACTTC	.	.	TRBV2	TRBJ2-5
CASSLASGNEQFF	TGTGCCAGCAGCTTAGCTTCGGGCAATGAGCAGTTCTTC	.	.	TRBV5-4	TRBJ2-1
CASSSGTGSSYEQYF	TGCGCCAGCAGCTCCGGGACAGGCAGCTCCTACGAGCAGTACTTC	.	TRBD1	TRBV5-1	TRBJ2-7
CASSYSDSYEQYF	TGTGCCAGCAGTTATAGTGACAGCTACGAGCAGTACTTC	.	.	TRBV6-5	TRBJ2-7
CASSPYVLEDTQYF	TGTGCCAGCTCACCTTATGTCCTCGAGGATACGCAGTATTTT	.	.	TRBV18	TRBJ2-3
CTSSQDRLWCEKLFF	TGCACCAGCAGCCAAGATCGGCTTTGGTGTGAAAAACTGTTTTTT	.	.	TRBV1	TRBJ1-4
CASSLQGRVYNEQFF	TGTGCCAGCAGTTTACAGGGAAGGGTTTACAATGAGCAGTTCTTC	.	.	TRBV5-6	TRBJ2-1
CASSLHTPYQETQYF	TGCGCCAGCAGCTTGCACACCCCGTACCAAGAGACCCAGTACTTC	.	.	TRBV5-1	TRBJ2-5